Listed here are 8 T cell receptor beta chains from one sample, sequenced in a study of blood T cells in healthy people across ages. Primers used in a second PCR of about 6 to 12 cycles were a sample-barcoded 5' primer and a J-beta primer mix. MiXCR was run by TCRdb on the 5' RACE reads, yielding one entry per CDR3 protein. The data contain approximately 800,000 distinct CDR3 sequences, 45% to 70% of them singletons. The sample comprised blood. All receptors come from a man aged 40-49 years in good health.

This chain links TRBV29-1 with TRBJ2-1; possibly TRBD1 for D (6 bases). This CDR3 comprises 13 residues. Germline loops: CDR1 SQVTM, CDR2 ANQGSEA. The germline V and J ends were trimmed by 8 bases and 0 bases, with 11 bases remaining between them. In nucleotides, the CDR3 is TGCAGCTCCGGACAGAACTCCTACAATGAGCAGTTCTTC. It yields the protein CSSGQNSYNEQFF.

The chain carries TRBV20-1 and TRBJ2-2; weak D call: TRBD2 (6 bases). The CDR3 extends over 13 amino acids. From germline, CDR1 is DFQATT and CDR2 SNEGSKA (reference sequence). V shed 5 bases and J shed 7 bases, with 14 bases lying between them. Written as DNA, the CDR3 is TGCAGTGCTCTAAACCGGGGGAGCGGGGAGCTGTTTTTT. Protein: CSALNRGSGELFF.

The gene calls are TRBV24-1 and TRBJ2-7, with D possibly being TRBD2 (5 bases). The last part of the DNA fits TRBJ2-5 better; the J call may be wrong. In germline, CDR1 is KGHDR, CDR2 SFDVKD. The length of the CDR3 is 17 residues. The CDR3 reads CATRENLTTQRWGTQYF. CDR3 DNA sequence: TGTGCCACCAGGGAAAACCTCACGACCCAGCGGTGGGGGACCCAGTACTTC.

This clonotype was found a few times. The V call is TRBV20-1, the J call TRBJ2-3, with 9 bases that match TRBD1. V was clipped by 2 bases and J by 3 bases; unmatched bases: 6. This CDR3 spans 15 amino acids. The germline V gene has CDR1 DFQATT and CDR2 SNEGSKA (reference sequence). In DNA form, the CDR3 reads TGCAGTGCTAGACCCGAGACAGGGGGGACAGATACGCAGTATTTT. Amino acids: CSARPETGGTDTQYF.

This sequence joins TRBV3-1 and TRBJ2-7; TRBD1 agrees at 10 bases. V trimming: 6 bases; J trimming: 5 bases; junction bases outside the gene matches: 7. This CDR3 has 14 amino acids. Germline V lookup: CDR1 LGHDT, CDR2 YNNKEL (reference sequence). Here the CDR3 DNA reads TGTGCCAGCAGTCTACCGGGACAGGGGAACGAGCAGTACTTC. As protein: CASSLPGQGNEQYF.

The chain uses TRBV28 and TRBJ2-1, with 10 bases matching TRBD2. Looked up from germline, CDR1 is MDHEN and CDR2 is SYDVKM. V lost 5 bases to trimming and J lost 11 bases; unmatched junction nucleotides: 12. The CDR3 is made up of 15 amino acids. In nucleotides, the CDR3 is TGTGCCAGCAGTATCGGGACTAGCGTGCGCAACAAGCAGTTCTTC. Translating it yields CASSIGTSVRNKQFF.

This clonotype has only a few counts. The chain couples TRBV29-1 to TRBJ1-2; D remains ambiguous. The CDR3 loop spans 16 amino acids. V was trimmed by 1 base and J by 0 bases, leaving 15 bases between them. CDR1 and CDR2 (germline): SQVTM, ANQGSEA. CDR3 protein: CSVEGPETSTNYGYTF. The DNA for the CDR3 is TGCAGCGTTGAAGGTCCGGAAACTTCAACTAACTATGGCTACACCTTC.

To note about this clonotype: Sequence at one end of the junction differs from germline and may be a read error. The chain uses TRBV20-1 and TRBJ2-3; TRBD2 matches at 11 bases. Germline V gene lookup returns CDR1 DFQATT and CDR2 SNEGSKA (reference sequence). This CDR3 is 15 amino acids long. The DNA for the CDR3 is TGCAGCGCTAGCCAGACTAGCGGGGGCACAGATACGCAGTATTTT. It translates to CSASQTSGGTDTQYF.